The 18 T cell receptor beta chains below were found in one sample sequenced in a study of neurological immune-mediated disorders. MiXCR was run by TCRdb on the 5' RACE reads, yielding one entry per CDR3 protein. Of more than 25,000 distinct CDR3 sequences listed, roughly 12% are singletons. Sequencing was done on a sample of PBMCs. These receptors originate from a woman between 55 and 75 years old in good health.

This clonotype was counted at least ten times. The chain has TRBV7-2 and TRBJ1-6, with 7 bases identical to TRBD1. The trim removed 5 bases at V and 0 bases at J, leaving 10 bases unmatched. Germline V CDR1 and CDR2: SGHTA, FQGNSA. This CDR3 spans 18 amino acids. In DNA, the CDR3 is TGTGCCAGCAGCCGTGACAGGGATCCGAGCTCCTATAATTCACCCCTCCACTTT. As protein: CASSRDRDPSSYNSPLHF.

This clonotype was seen ten or more times. The gene calls are TRBV28 and TRBJ2-6; perhaps TRBD1 as D (6 bases). The ends were cut back, 5 bases at V and 3 bases at J, with 14 bases in the middle. Germline V gene lookup returns CDR1 MDHEN and CDR2 SYDVKM. The CDR3 loop spans 16 amino acids. CDR3 in DNA: TGTGCCAGCAGTCGAACCAGGGGTGTTGGGGCCAACGTCCTGACTTTC. This translates into CASSRTRGVGANVLTF.

This clonotype occurred many times. The chain joins TRBV20-1 to TRBJ1-3; D is ambiguous. Germline V gene sequence: CDR1 DFQATT, CDR2 SNEGSKA (reference sequence). V lost 3 bases and J 3 bases, leaving 6 bases between the germline ends. This CDR3 is 12 amino acids long. CDR3 DNA: TGCAGTGCTAGGCTGGGTGGAAACACCATATATTTT. Translation gives CSARLGGNTIYF.

This clonotype came up many times. The rearrangement uses TRBV20-1 and TRBJ2-3; D call uncertain. Germline V gene lookup returns CDR1 DFQATT and CDR2 SNEGSKA (reference sequence). Deletions cut 5 bases from V and 4 bases from J, with 16 bases between. The length of the CDR3 is 14 residues. CDR3 bases: TGCAGTGCTCAACGGGCCATAGGAGCAGATACGCAGTATTTT. It encodes CSAQRAIGADTQYF.

This clonotype was recorded many times. The chain is built from TRBV20-1 and TRBJ2-3; the D is unclear. CDR3 length: 15 amino acids. The germline gives CDR1 DFQATT, CDR2 SNEGSKA (reference sequence). V gave up 6 bases and J gave up 1 base, with 17 bases separating them. CDR3 region: CSAIQTPTGTDTQYF. The CDR3 nucleotides read TGCAGTGCCATCCAGACGCCTACGGGCACAGATACGCAGTATTTT.

This clonotype was seen many times. The chain employs TRBV4-1 and TRBJ1-6; D gene ambiguous. Looked up from germline, CDR1 is MGHRA and CDR2 is YSYEKL. Trimming shortened V by 8 bases and J by 8 bases, and 4 bases separated the two germline ends. The CDR3 loop spans 10 amino acids. CDR3 coding DNA: TGCGCCAGCGGTTATTCACCCCTCCACTTT. Encoded protein: CASGYSPLHF.

This clonotype was observed at least ten times. The V gene is TRBV6-1, the J gene TRBJ1-1, with TRBD1 identical over 7 bases. The CDR3 sequence is 17 residues long. Unmatched junction bases numbered 14, after V lost 6 bases and J lost 1 base. CDR1 MNHNS and CDR2 SASEGT come from the germline V gene. The CDR3 spells CASSIQRAGGWNTEAFF. The CDR3 DNA reads as TGTGCCAGCAGCATCCAGCGGGCAGGGGGGTGGAACACTGAAGCTTTCTTT.

In this sample, this clonotype turned up a few times. The chain has TRBV30 and TRBJ2-3; 10 bases line up with TRBD2. Germline lookup yields CDR1 GTSNPN and CDR2 SVGIG (reference sequence). V dropped 1 base and J dropped 7; count of bases not matched to a gene: 5. The CDR3 sequence is 14 residues long. DNA for the CDR3: TGTGCCTGGAGTGCGAGCGGGGGGGCATATACGCAGTATTTT. Amino acid sequence: CAWSASGGAYTQYF.

The table lists this clonotype with many counts. The chain has TRBV20-1 and TRBJ1-1; weak D call: TRBD1 (6 bases). CDR1 and CDR2 (germline): DFQATT, SNEGSKA (reference sequence). The length of the CDR3 is 12 residues. Trimming left V 5 bases short and J 6 bases short, with 13 bases between. This chain's CDR3 is CSALIGQSEAFF. For the CDR3, the DNA is TGCAGTGCTCTGATTGGACAGTCTGAAGCTTTCTTT.

This clonotype showed up many times. V and J are TRBV5-5 and TRBJ2-1; perhaps TRBD1 as D (5 bases). The germline V and J ends were trimmed by 3 bases and 1 base, with 17 bases remaining between them. The germline gives CDR1 SGHKS, CDR2 YYEKEE (reference sequence). The CDR3 length is 17 residues. Written as DNA, the CDR3 is TGTGCCAGCAGCTCTCCCCCCACAGGTCCTTCCTACAATGAGCAGTTCTTC. As protein: CASSSPPTGPSYNEQFF. Filled out from reference TRBV5-5 and TRBJ2-1, the complete variable domain reads DAGVTQSPTHLIKTRGQQVTLRCSPISGHKSVSWYQQVLGQGPQFIFQYYEKEERGRGNFPDRFSARQFPNYSSELNVNALLLGDSALYLCASSSPPTGPSYNEQFFGPGTRLTVL.

This clonotype was picked up many times. V gene TRBV5-1 combines with J gene TRBJ2-5; D uncertain. From germline, CDR1 is SGHRS and CDR2 YFSETQ. The ends were cut back, 0 bases at V and 5 bases at J, with 11 bases in the middle. The CDR3 has 14 amino acids. CDR3 residues: CASSLEGSRETQYF. CDR3 nucleotide sequence: TGCGCCAGCAGCTTGGAAGGGTCTCGGGAGACCCAGTACTTC.

This clonotype is termed medium-sized (0.01 to 0.1%). V gene TRBV7-2 combines with J gene TRBJ2-7; 8 nucleotides match TRBD1. Trimming cost V 5 bases and J 0 bases; bases outside gene matches: 9. The germline V gene encodes CDR1 SGHTA and CDR2 FQGNSA. There are 16 residues in the CDR3. CDR3 sequence: CASSPFMTGVSYEQYF. The CDR3 coding sequence is TGTGCCAGCAGCCCTTTCATGACAGGGGTCTCCTACGAGCAGTACTTC.

This clonotype qualifies as medium-sized. The chain recombines TRBV9 with TRBJ2-5; D is perhaps TRBD1 (5 bases). V lost 4 bases, J lost 1 base, and 14 bases lay in between. This CDR3 is 15 amino acids long. Germline values: CDR1 SGDLS, CDR2 YYNGEE. The CDR3 loop is CASSPGRGFQETQYF. The DNA for the CDR3 is TGTGCCAGCAGCCCAGGGCGCGGATTCCAAGAGACCCAGTACTTC.

In its sample, this clonotype was seen a few times. A much larger clone lies one base from this, so it may be a read error. The chain has TRBV20-1 and TRBJ2-7, with D possibly TRBD1 on 5 matching bases. The germline V gene encodes CDR1 DFQATT and CDR2 SNEGSKA (reference sequence). CDR3 length: 12 amino acids. The DNA of the CDR3 is TGCAGTGCCATTGGGGCAACCTACGACCAGTACTTC. It translates to CSAIGATYDQYF.

This clonotype has only a few counts. The chain combines TRBV15 with TRBJ1-6; weak D call: TRBD1 (5 bases). This CDR3 spans 13 amino acids. The V and J ends lost 3 bases and 14 bases respectively, with 14 bases between them. Germline CDR1 is LNHNV and CDR2 is YYDKDF (reference sequence). This chain's CDR3 is CATSRGTPPTLHF. CDR3 bases: TGTGCCACCAGCAGGGGGACGCCTCCGACCCTCCACTTT.

This clonotype was recorded at least ten times. This chain uses TRBV6-2 or TRBV6-3 with TRBJ1-1; 10 nucleotides match TRBD1. The CDR3 length is 16 residues. The ends lost 2 bases at V and 4 bases at J; junction bases unmatched: 7. Germline V gives CDR1 MNHEY, CDR2 SVGEGT. The CDR3 is CASSYTWDRGTTEAFF. The CDR3 DNA reads as TGTGCCAGCAGTTACACTTGGGACAGGGGTACCACTGAAGCTTTCTTT.

The sample holds many counts of this clonotype. This chain links TRBV7-2 with TRBJ1-1; D is unclear. The germline gives CDR1 SGHTA, CDR2 FQGNSA. Trimming removed 6 bases at V and 1 base at J, with 9 bases between. There are 13 residues in the CDR3. This chain's CDR3 is CASREGRNTEAFF. CDR3 nucleotides: TGTGCCAGCAGGGAGGGCAGGAACACTGAAGCTTTCTTT.

Many counts were recorded for this clonotype. The CDR3 nucleotides read TGTGCCAGCTCTCGGGACAGGGGCCCCTACGAGCAGTACTTC. Amino acid sequence: CASSRDRGPYEQYF. V usage is TRBV18 and J usage is TRBJ2-7; 10 nucleotides match TRBD1. CDR3 length equals 14 residues. The J segment lost 2 bases and the V segment lost 6 bases, leaving 4 bases of the junction unmatched. Germline V gene lookup returns CDR1 KGHSH and CDR2 LQKENI.